Below, 5 T cell receptor beta chains from the same sample are listed, as sequenced in a study of human T cells and chemical hapten exposure. Specified time point: pre-sensitization, week 0. Sample treatment: therapeutic diphenylcyclopropenone sensitization with weekly scalp DPC. Using its own MiXCR run on the RACE reads, TCRdb lists one record per CDR3 protein. Altogether about 300,000 distinct CDR3 sequences are present, 5.5% being singletons, with the ten largest covering more than 8%. This sample comprised whole blood, obtained in connection with sensitization to the hapten diphenylcyclopropenone (DPC). The receptors come from a woman in her late teens or twenties with alopecia areata. Some clones in this sample may be carry-over from other donors' samples.

The rearrangement joins TRBV24-1 to TRBJ1-5; a possible D gene is TRBD1 (5 bases). The length of the CDR3 is 13 residues. The germline V and J ends were trimmed by 4 bases and 6 bases, with 9 bases remaining between them. Germline CDR1 KGHDR, CDR2 SFDVKD. The CDR3 nucleotides are TGTGCCACCAGTGAATCCGGGGGTCAGCCCCAGCATTTT. Translating it yields CATSESGGQPQHF.

This clonotype was picked up a small number of times. This rearrangement joins TRBV28 to TRBJ1-6, with D possibly being TRBD1 (6 bases). The CDR3 has 16 amino acids. Germline V gene lookup returns CDR1 MDHEN and CDR2 SYDVKM. V shed 5 bases and J shed 5 bases, with 16 bases lying between them. The CDR3 bases are TGTGCCAGCAGTCCCCGGGGGGCGCCGAATAATTCACCCCTCCACTTT. It codes for CASSPRGAPNNSPLHF.

This clonotype was recorded a few times. Sequence at one end of the junction differs from germline and may be a read error. This chain links TRBV4-3 with TRBJ2-7; 10 nucleotides align to TRBD1. Germline-derived CDR1 and CDR2 are LGHNA and YSLEER. The CDR3 spans 16 residues. The CDR3 nucleotides are TGCGCCGGCAGCCAAGGGGGGACAGGGGCTCCCTACGAGCAGTACTTC. As protein: CAGSQGGTGAPYEQYF.

The rearrangement joins TRBV4-3 to TRBJ2-2; D is possibly TRBD2 (6 bases). The CDR3 length is 14 residues. Germline CDR1 LGHNA, CDR2 YSLEER. V lost 4 bases, J lost 6 bases, and 12 bases lay in between. As DNA, the CDR3 is TGCGCCAGCAGCCGGAGGGATAGTGCCGGGGAGCTGTTTTTT. This encodes CASSRRDSAGELFF.

This clonotype was detected only a few times. The V and J genes are TRBV4-2 and TRBJ1-1, with D uncertain. This CDR3 comprises 14 residues. Trimming stripped 2 bases from V and 0 bases from J, with 7 bases between. CDR1 LGHNA and CDR2 YNFKEQ come from the germline V gene. The CDR3 loop is CASSQRRMNTEAFF. CDR3 DNA sequence: TGTGCCAGCAGCCAAAGGAGGATGAACACTGAAGCTTTCTTT.